This TCR beta chain was documented in a study of identical twins. Germline lookup yields CDR1 ENHRY and CDR2 SYGVKD. The CDR3 loop spans 13 amino acids. The ends were cut back, 0 bases at V and 5 bases at J, with 8 bases in the middle. Only healthy Caucasians were enrolled as donors. Unique molecular identifiers were present on cDNA, and template switching added a universal primer site. TCRdb itself ran the 5' RACE reads through MiXCR, one entry per CDR3 protein. The profile shows about 470,000 distinct CDR3 sequences, 24% of them singletons. These data were also reused for a study on T cells expressing NK-cell markers. As that report states: The authors derived TCR beta repertoires from sorted CD3+CD56+NKG2C+, CD3+CD56+NKG2C- and CD3+CD56-NKG2C+ T cells. Seven of the eight sequenced donors were classified as HCMV-seropositive, and one was classified as seronegative.

This sequence joins TRBV10-3 and TRBJ2-7, with unresolved D. The specimen was CD4+ T cells sorted from blood. The receptor comes from a woman under 30 in good health. The CDR3 DNA sequence: TGTGCCATCAGTGAGTCGATTCAGAACGAGCAGTACTTC. The encoded protein is CAISESIQNEQYF.